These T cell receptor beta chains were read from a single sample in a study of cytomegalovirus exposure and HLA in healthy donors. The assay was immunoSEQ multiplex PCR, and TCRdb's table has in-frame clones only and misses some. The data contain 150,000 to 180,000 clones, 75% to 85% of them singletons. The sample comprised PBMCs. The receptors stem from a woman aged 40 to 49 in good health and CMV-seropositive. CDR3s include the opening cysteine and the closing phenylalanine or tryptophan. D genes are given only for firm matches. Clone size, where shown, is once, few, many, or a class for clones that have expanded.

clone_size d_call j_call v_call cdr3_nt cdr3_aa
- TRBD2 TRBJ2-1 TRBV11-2 TGTGCCAGCAGCCTGGGGAGGGTGCGGGAGAACAATGAGCAGTTCTTC CASSLGRVRENNEQFF
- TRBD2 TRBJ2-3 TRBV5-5 TGTGCCAGCAGCTTCCGATTCTCAGGGCTAGCGGGTAGCACAGATACGCAGTATTTT CASSFRFSGLAGSTDTQYF
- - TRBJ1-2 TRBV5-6 TGTGCCAGCAGCTTTAGGGGTAGCTACACCTTC CASSFRGSYTF
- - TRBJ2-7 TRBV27 TGTGCCAGCAGTTTTGCCCAGACGGGGGAGCAGTACTTC CASSFAQTGEQYF
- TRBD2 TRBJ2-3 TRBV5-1 TGCGCCAGCAGCCAGAGCGGGAGTGGAGATACGCAGTATTTT CASSQSGSGDTQYF
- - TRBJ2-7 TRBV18 TGTGCCAGCTCACCACCGACTTCCGGGAGTACCTACGAGCAGTACTTC CASSPPTSGSTYEQYF
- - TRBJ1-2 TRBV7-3 TGTGCCAGCAGCCCACAAGGAGGCTATGGCTACACCTTC CASSPQGGYGYTF
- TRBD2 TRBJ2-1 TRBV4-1 TGCGCCAGCAGCCAAATTATGTGGCGGGAGAACGGGAATGAGCAGTTCTTC CASSQIMWRENGNEQFF
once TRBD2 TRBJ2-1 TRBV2 TGTGCCAGCAGTTTAGCGGGAGGCTACAATGAGCAGTTCTTC CASSLAGGYNEQFF
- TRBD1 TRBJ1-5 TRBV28 TGTGCCAGCACTCTAGGGACAGGGCTTCAGCCCCAGCATTTT CASTLGTGLQPQHF
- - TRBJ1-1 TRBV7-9 TGTGCCAGCAGTGGCCGGGTCCTGAACACTGAAGCTTTCTTT CASSGRVLNTEAFF
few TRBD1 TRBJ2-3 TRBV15 TGTGCCACCAGCAGAGACGACAGGGGGTCCGGCACAGATACGCAGTATTTT CATSRDDRGSGTDTQYF
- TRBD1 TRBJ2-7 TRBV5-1 TGCGCCAGCAGCGAGACAGGGCGGTACGAGCAGTACTTC CASSETGRYEQYF
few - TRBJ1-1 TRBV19 TGTGCCAGTAGTTCCCCGGGGGGGAAGTCTGAAGCTTTCTTT CASSSPGGKSEAFF
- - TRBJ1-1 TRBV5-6 TGTGCCAGCAGCTTTCGAGGCAGTTCAAGGAACACTGAAGCTTTCTTT CASSFRGSSRNTEAFF
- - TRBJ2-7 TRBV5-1 TGCGCCAGCAGCTTGATGGGCAGGAACGCTTTCGCTAATTCCTACGAGCAGTACTTC CASSLMGRNAFANSYEQYF
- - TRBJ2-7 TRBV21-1 TGTGCCAGCAGTTCGGAGGGAAGCATAGACTCCTACGAGCAGTACTTC CASSSEGSIDSYEQYF
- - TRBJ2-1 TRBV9 TGTGCCAGCAGCGTGGGCGGGATCTTAGATGAGCAGTTCTTC CASSVGGILDEQFF
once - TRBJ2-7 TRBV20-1 TGCAGTGCTATTCGGACAGCCCAGCAGTACTTC CSAIRTAQQYF
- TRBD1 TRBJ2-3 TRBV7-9 TGTGCCAGCAGCCGCGCCTTTTCGGGACAGAGCACAGATACGCAGTATTTT CASSRAFSGQSTDTQYF
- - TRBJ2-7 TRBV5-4 TGTGCCAGCAGCCAGCTAGGGGGGGCGCGGGAGCAGTACTTC CASSQLGGAREQYF
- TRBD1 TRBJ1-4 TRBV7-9 TGTGCCAGCAGCATATCGACAGGGGACCGCGGAAAACTGTTTTTT CASSISTGDRGKLFF
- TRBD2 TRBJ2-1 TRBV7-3 TGTGCCAGCAGCCCCGGACTAGCGGGAGACGAGCAGTTCTTC CASSPGLAGDEQFF
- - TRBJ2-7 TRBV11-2 TGTGCCAGCGGACCTCGGACACCCTACGAGCAGTACTTC CASGPRTPYEQYF
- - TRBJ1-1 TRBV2 TGTGCCAGCAGTAGGGGGGGGATGGGTGTCACTGAAGCTTTCTTT CASSRGGMGVTEAFF
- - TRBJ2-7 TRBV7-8 TGTGCCAGCAGCTCGATGCGGGACAGAACTCAAGAGTACGAGCAGTACTTC CASSSMRDRTQEYEQYF
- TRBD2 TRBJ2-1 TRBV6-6 TGTGCCAGCAGCCTTAGCGGGGAAGTCTACAATGAGCAGTTCTTC CASSLSGEVYNEQFF
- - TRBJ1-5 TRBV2 TGTGCCAGTCGATCGGGCAATCAGCCCCAGCATTTT CASRSGNQPQHF
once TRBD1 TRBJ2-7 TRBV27 TGTGCCAGCAGTTCTTTCAGGACAGGAGTACCCTACGAGCAGTACTTC CASSSFRTGVPYEQYF
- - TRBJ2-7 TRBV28 TGTGCCAGCAGTTTACTGGGGGGTCAAGGCTACGAGCAGTACTTC CASSLLGGQGYEQYF
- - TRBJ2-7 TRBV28 TGTGCCAGCAGTTTTAGGGGCCCGGGCAGGAGGGAGTACTTC CASSFRGPGRREYF
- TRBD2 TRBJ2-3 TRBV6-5 TGTGCCAGCAGCCCGGCCGGGAGGGCCGTAGATGCGCAGTATTTT CASSPAGRAVDAQYF
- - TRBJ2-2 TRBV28 TGTGCCAGCAGTTTATCCTACACCGGGGAGCTGTTTTTT CASSLSYTGELFF
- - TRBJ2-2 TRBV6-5 TGTGCCAGCAGTTACCTCTACGGGGAGCTGTTTTTT CASSYLYGELFF
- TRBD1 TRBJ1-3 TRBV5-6 TGTGCCAGCAGCACAACAGGGGGCTCTGGAAACACCATATATTTT CASSTTGGSGNTIYF
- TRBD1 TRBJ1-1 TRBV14 TGTGCCAGTTCGGGGACAGGGAGGATCCGGACTGAAGCTTTCTTT CASSGTGRIRTEAFF
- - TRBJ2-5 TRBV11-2 TGTGCCAGCAGCCGACGGACGGGAGTGGAGACCCAGTACTTC CASSRRTGVETQYF
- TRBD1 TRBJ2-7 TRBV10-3 TGTGCCATCAGCGATGTTGAGGGGGCGCAGGAGCAGTACTTC CAISDVEGAQEQYF
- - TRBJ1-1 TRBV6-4 TGTGCCAGCAGGCTGGGGGGTCATCTGGACACTGAAGCTTTCTTT CASRLGGHLDTEAFF
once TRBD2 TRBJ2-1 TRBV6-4 TGTGCCAGTTCCGCCGCGCGGGAGGGAGATGAGCAGTTCTTC CASSAAREGDEQFF
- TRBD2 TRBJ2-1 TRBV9 TGTGCCAGCAGCGTAGGAACGGGAGGGTACAATGAGCAGTTCTTC CASSVGTGGYNEQFF
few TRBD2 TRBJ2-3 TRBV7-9 TGTGCCAGCAGCTTAGGACTAGCGGGGTTACGCACAGATACGCAGTATTTT CASSLGLAGLRTDTQYF
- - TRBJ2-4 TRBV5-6 TGTGCCAGCAGCTTGTTAGGGGAAAACATTCAGTACTTC CASSLLGENIQYF
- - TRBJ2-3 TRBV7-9 TGTGCCAGCAGCTCCCTACCCCTAGCTGGAGCCTCTGGGGATACGCAGTATTTT CASSSLPLAGASGDTQYF
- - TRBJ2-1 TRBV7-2 TGTGCCAGCAGCCCTTTCCCCGGTGGCAGGGATGAGCAGTTCTTC CASSPFPGGRDEQFF
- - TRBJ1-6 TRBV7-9 TGTGCCAGCAGCTCATGGCGGGCAGGGGAATCCTATAATTCACCCCTCCACTTT CASSSWRAGESYNSPLHF
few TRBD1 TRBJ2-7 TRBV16 TGTGCCAGCAGCCGCGCCCGGGACAGGCCCGGGGCCTACGAGCAGTACTTC CASSRARDRPGAYEQYF
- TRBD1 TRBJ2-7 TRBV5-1 TGCGCCAGCAGCTTGCGTCAGGGGGCTGGCGAGCAGTACTTC CASSLRQGAGEQYF
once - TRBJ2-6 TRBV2 TGTGCCAGCTCACTGAGCACCCTCTCTGGGGCCAACGTCCTGACTTTC CASSLSTLSGANVLTF
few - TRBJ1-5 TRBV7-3 TGTGCCAGCAGCTTAGGGCAAGGTCAGGCCCAGCATTTT CASSLGQGQAQHF